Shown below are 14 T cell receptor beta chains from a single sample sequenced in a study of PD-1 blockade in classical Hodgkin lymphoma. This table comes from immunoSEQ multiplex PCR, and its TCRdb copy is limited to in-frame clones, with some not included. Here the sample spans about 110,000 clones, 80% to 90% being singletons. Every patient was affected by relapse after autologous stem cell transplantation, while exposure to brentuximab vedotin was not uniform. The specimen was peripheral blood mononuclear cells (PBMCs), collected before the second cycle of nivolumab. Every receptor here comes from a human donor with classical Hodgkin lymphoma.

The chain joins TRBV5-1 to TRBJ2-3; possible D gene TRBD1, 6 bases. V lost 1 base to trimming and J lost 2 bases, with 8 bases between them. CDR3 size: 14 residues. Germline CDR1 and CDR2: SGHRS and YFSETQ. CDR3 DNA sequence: TGCGCCAGCAGCTTGAGGACAGACACAGATACGCAGTATTTT. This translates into CASSLRTDTDTQYF.

CDR3 sequence reads: CASSLGTGSSYEQYF. CDR3 DNA sequence: TGTGCCAGCAGTCTAGGGACAGGGAGCTCCTACGAGCAGTACTTC. V and J are TRBV28 and TRBJ2-7; TRBD1 aligns across 9 bases. V shed 5 bases and J 0 bases; nucleotides not matched to a gene: 5. CDR1 MDHEN and CDR2 SYDVKM come from the germline V gene. The CDR3 contains 15 residues. The full variable domain, with the rest looked up from reference TRBV28 and TRBJ2-7, is DVKVTQSSRYLVKRTGEKVFLECVQDMDHENMFWYRQDPGLGLRLIYFSYDVKMKEKGDIPEGYSVSREKKERFSLILESASTNQTSMYLCASSLGTGSSYEQYFGPGTRLTVT.

The chain's CDR3 is CASSLGAPFGYTF. CDR3 in DNA: TGTGCCAGCAGCTTAGGGGCTCCCTTCGGCTACACCTTC. The V and J genes are TRBV5-6 and TRBJ1-2; D is possibly TRBD1 (5 bases). Germline CDR1 SGHDT, CDR2 YYEEEE. Trimming pared 2 bases from V and 8 bases from J, leaving 13 bases between. The CDR3 sequence is 13 residues long.

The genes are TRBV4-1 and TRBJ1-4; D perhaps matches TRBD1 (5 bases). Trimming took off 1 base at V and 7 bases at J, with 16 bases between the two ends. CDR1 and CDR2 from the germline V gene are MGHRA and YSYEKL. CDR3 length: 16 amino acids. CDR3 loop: CASSQGFGGKTEKLFF. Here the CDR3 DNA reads TGCGCCAGCAGCCAAGGTTTTGGGGGGAAGACTGAAAAACTGTTTTTT.

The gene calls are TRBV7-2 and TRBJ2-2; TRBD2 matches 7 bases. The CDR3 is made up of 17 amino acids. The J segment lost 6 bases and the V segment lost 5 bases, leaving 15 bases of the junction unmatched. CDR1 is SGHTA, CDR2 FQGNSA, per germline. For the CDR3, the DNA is TGTGCCAGCAGCCCCAAACTGGGCGGGAGTATCGCCGGGGAGCTGTTTTTT. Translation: CASSPKLGGSIAGELFF.

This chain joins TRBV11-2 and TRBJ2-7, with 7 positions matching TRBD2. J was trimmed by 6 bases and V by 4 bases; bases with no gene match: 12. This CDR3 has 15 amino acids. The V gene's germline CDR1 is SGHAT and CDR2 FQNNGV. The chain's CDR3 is CASSSLGVGGIEQYF. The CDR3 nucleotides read TGTGCCAGCAGCTCACTCGGAGTGGGGGGGATCGAGCAGTACTTC.

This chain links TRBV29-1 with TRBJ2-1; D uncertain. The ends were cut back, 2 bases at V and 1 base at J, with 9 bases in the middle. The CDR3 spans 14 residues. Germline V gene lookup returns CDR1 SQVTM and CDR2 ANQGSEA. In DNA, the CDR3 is TGCAGCGTTGAACTTTGGGATTCCTACAATGAGCAGTTCTTC. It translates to CSVELWDSYNEQFF.

The CDR3: CASSLQRNTEAFF. The CDR3 coding sequence is TGCGCCAGCAGCTTGCAGAGAAACACTGAAGCTTTCTTT. V and J are TRBV5-1 and TRBJ1-1; D is ambiguous. The CDR3 length is 13 residues. Germline V gene data show CDR1 as SGHRS and CDR2 as YFSETQ. Trimming left V 1 base short and J 2 bases short, with 6 bases between. The variable domain in full, with the rest retrieved from reference TRBV5-1 and TRBJ1-1, is KAGVTQTPRYLIKTRGQQVTLSCSPISGHRSVSWYQQTPGQGLQFLFEYFSETQRNKGNFPGRFSGRQFSNSRSEMNVSTLELGDSALYLCASSLQRNTEAFFGQGTRLTVV.

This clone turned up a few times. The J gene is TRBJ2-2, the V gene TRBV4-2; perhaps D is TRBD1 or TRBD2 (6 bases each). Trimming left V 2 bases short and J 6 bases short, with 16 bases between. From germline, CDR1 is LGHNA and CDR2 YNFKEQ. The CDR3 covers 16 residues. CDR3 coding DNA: TGTGCCAGCAGCCAATTCTTAGGGGGAGGCTCCGGGGAGCTGTTTTTT. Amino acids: CASSQFLGGGSGELFF.

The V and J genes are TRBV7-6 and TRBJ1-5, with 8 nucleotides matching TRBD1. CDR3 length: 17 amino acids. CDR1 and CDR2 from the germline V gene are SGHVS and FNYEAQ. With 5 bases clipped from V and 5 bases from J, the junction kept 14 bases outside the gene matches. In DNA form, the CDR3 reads TGTGCCAGCAGCAAGGGGACAGGAGGCCCTATTGATCAGCCCCAGCATTTT. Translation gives CASSKGTGGPIDQPQHF.

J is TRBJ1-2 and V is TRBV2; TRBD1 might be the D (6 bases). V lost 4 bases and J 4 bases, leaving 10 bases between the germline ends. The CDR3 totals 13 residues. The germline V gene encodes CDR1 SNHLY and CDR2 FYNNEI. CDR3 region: CASSGATGYGYTF. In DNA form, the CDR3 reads TGTGCCAGCAGTGGAGCGACAGGCTATGGCTACACCTTC.

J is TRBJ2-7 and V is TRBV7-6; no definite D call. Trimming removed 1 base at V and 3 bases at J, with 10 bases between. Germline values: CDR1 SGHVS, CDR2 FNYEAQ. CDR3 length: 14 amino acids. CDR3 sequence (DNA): TGTGCCAGCAGCTTAGATTTCCAGAGCTACGAGCAGTACTTC. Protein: CASSLDFQSYEQYF. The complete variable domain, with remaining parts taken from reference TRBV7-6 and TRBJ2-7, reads GAGVSQSPRYKVTKRGQDVALRCDPISGHVSLYWYRQALGQGPEFLTYFNYEAQQDKSGLPNDRFSAERPEGSISTLTIQRTEQRDSAMYRCASSLDFQSYEQYFGPGTRLTVT.

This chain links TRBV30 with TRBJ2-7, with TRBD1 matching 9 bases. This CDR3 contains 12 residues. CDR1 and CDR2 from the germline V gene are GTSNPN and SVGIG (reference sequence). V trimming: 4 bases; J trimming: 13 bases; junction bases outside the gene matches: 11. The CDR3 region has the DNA TGTGCCTGGACTCAAGGTGGGGACAGGGCTTACTTC. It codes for CAWTQGGDRAYF.

The CDR3 protein is CASSTNVRTGQGRDGYTF. The CDR3 DNA is TGTGCCAGTAGTACCAACGTAAGAACGGGACAGGGGAGGGATGGCTACACCTTC. The V call is TRBV19, the J call TRBJ1-2, with TRBD1 matching 10 bases. This CDR3 contains 18 residues. Germline V gene lookup returns CDR1 LNHDA and CDR2 SQIVND (reference sequence). After removal of 4 bases from V and 6 bases from J, the junction contained 17 bases not matched to a gene.